The source of this T cell receptor beta chain is a study of beta chain features in type 1 diabetes. The whole isolated RNA underwent reverse transcription, so sequencing captured expressed TCRB transcripts. Profiled with immunoSEQ multiplex PCR; TCRdb holds only in-frame clones, not every one. In the table there are 300,000 to 400,000 clones, roughly a tenth of which are singletons. After removal of 2 bases from V and 4 bases from J, the junction contained 3 bases not matched to a gene. The CDR3 contains 13 residues. Germline CDR1 and CDR2: SGHDT and YYEEEE. Study-wide results and limits: VDJ junctions in type 1 diabetes patients carried more deletions and fewer insertions. Moderate but significant shortening of TCRB CDR3s was recorded in all four CD4+ subsets from Type 1 diabetes patients.

This clone was seen at least ten times. Its antigen is still unknown. The TCR originated in a man aged 30 to 45 with type 1 diabetes. Sequencing was done on a sample of central memory CD4+ T cells from blood. V and J are TRBV5-6 and TRBJ2-7; the match to TRBD1 covers 7 bases. CDR3 loop: CASSFGTAYEQYF. The CDR3 region has the DNA TGTGCCAGCAGCTTCGGGACAGCATACGAGCAGTACTTC.